Each of the 22 T cell receptor beta chains below was sequenced from the same sample in a study of response to subunit inactivated influenza vaccine. Via MiXCR, TCRdb re-called the RT-PCR reads, giving one row per CDR3 protein. Altogether about 610,000 distinct CDR3 sequences are present, 14% being singletons, with the ten largest covering approximately 10%. The source material was PBMCs from blood, sampled 11 to 12 days after vaccination. The receptor source for this set is a man aged 45-60 years who received an inactivated influenza vaccine.

This clonotype was recorded a few times. This chain joins TRBV4-3 and TRBJ2-1, with 7 bases matching TRBD1. The CDR3 contains 15 residues. J was trimmed by 14 bases and V by 4 bases; bases with no gene match: 17. The germline CDR1 and CDR2 sequences are LGHNA and YSLEER. The CDR3 nucleotides are TGCGCCAGCAGCCCAAGCCAGGCACACAGGGGTGGTGAGTTCTTC. It codes for CASSPSQAHRGGEFF.

This clonotype showed up just a few times. The chain has TRBV7-9 and TRBJ2-1; 11 nucleotides line up with TRBD2. V was pared by 2 bases and J by 8 bases, with 8 bases of the junction left unmatched. Per germline, CDR1 SEHNR and CDR2 FQNEAQ (reference sequence). There are 16 residues in the CDR3. Here the CDR3 reads CASSLQRLAGNYEQFF. The CDR3 coding sequence is TGTGCCAGCAGCTTACAAAGACTAGCGGGAAACTATGAGCAGTTCTTC.

The chain joins TRBV5-1 to TRBJ2-1; TRBD1 is a possible D gene (6 bases). Trimming took off 1 base at V and 8 bases at J, with 13 bases between the two ends. CDR3 length equals 14 residues. Per germline, CDR1 SGHRS and CDR2 YFSETQ. Here the CDR3 reads CASSLTRSGDEQFF. As DNA, the CDR3 is TGCGCCAGCAGCTTGACCAGGTCAGGGGATGAGCAGTTCTTC.

A few counts support this clonotype. V usage is TRBV20-1 and J usage is TRBJ2-3; tentatively, D is TRBD2 (6 bases). The CDR3 runs to 14 residues. Germline V CDR1 and CDR2: DFQATT, SNEGSKA (reference sequence). Trimming pared 3 bases from V and 0 bases from J, leaving 10 bases between. Written as DNA, the CDR3 is TGCAGTGCTAGTTGGCTAGCGAGCACAGATACGCAGTATTTT. This gives the protein CSASWLASTDTQYF.

The chain joins TRBV4-2 to TRBJ1-6; possibly TRBD1 for D (5 bases). The V end was cut by 0 bases, the J end by 8 bases, with 14 bases between. The length of the CDR3 is 16 residues. The germline gives CDR1 LGHNA, CDR2 YNFKEQ. CDR3 sequence (DNA): TGTGCCAGCAGCCAAGACCATGGCAGGGTGGATTCACCCCTCCACTTT. Amino acids: CASSQDHGRVDSPLHF.

This clonotype has only one observation. The chain recombines TRBV7-9 with TRBJ2-7; a possible D gene is TRBD1 (6 bases). Trimming removed 7 bases at V and 1 base at J, with 11 bases between. CDR1 is SEHNR, CDR2 FQNEAQ, per germline (reference sequence). The CDR3 covers 13 residues. CDR3 coding DNA: TGTGCCAGCACCAAACAGGGATCCTACGAGCAGTACTTC. Translating gives CASTKQGSYEQYF.

V usage is TRBV7-9 and J usage is TRBJ2-1; D may match TRBD1 or TRBD2 (5 bases each). This CDR3 comprises 15 residues. Trimming stripped 1 base from V and 4 bases from J, with 11 bases between. From germline, CDR1 is SEHNR and CDR2 FQNEAQ (reference sequence). The DNA of the CDR3 is TGTGCCAGCAGCTTAGAGGGGACGGTTTACAATGAGCAGTTCTTC. It yields the protein CASSLEGTVYNEQFF.

This clonotype was seen only a few times. J is TRBJ2-5 and V is TRBV6-5, with a tentative D call TRBD2 (5 bases). Germline V gene data show CDR1 as MNHEY and CDR2 as SVGAGI. The CDR3 is made up of 15 amino acids. Trimming left V 0 bases short and J 7 bases short, with 15 bases between. The CDR3 region is CASSYSSDVRGTQYF. CDR3 in DNA: TGTGCCAGCAGTTACTCTAGTGACGTCCGGGGGACCCAGTACTTC.

This clonotype was recorded a few times. The genes are TRBV6-1 and TRBJ1-3; D is ambiguous. Germline V CDR1 and CDR2: MNHNS, SASEGT. The V end lost 1 base, the J end lost 0 bases, and 7 bases lay between the germline ends. The CDR3 has 15 residues. The CDR3 DNA follows: TGTGCCAGCAGTGAAGGGCAGAGCTCTGGAAACACCATATATTTT. Protein: CASSEGQSSGNTIYF.

This clonotype was observed a few times. The chain recombines TRBV12-3 or TRBV12-4 with TRBJ2-1, with 13 bases matching TRBD2. The J segment lost 5 bases and the V segment lost 4 bases, leaving 5 bases of the junction unmatched. This CDR3 is 16 amino acids long. CDR3 in amino acids: CASSSVGTSGNNEQFF. The CDR3 DNA sequence: TGTGCCAGCAGTTCCGTCGGGACTAGCGGGAACAATGAGCAGTTCTTC.

The V and J genes are TRBV12-3 or TRBV12-4 and TRBJ2-7; 12 bases match TRBD1. The V segment lost 4 bases and the J segment 4 bases; nucleotides outside the gene matches: 11. The CDR3 runs 17 residues. CDR3 in amino acids: CASSSLGTGGIIYEQYF. CDR3 DNA sequence: TGTGCCAGCAGTTCACTGGGGACAGGGGGCATTATTTACGAGCAGTACTTC.

The rearrangement links TRBV5-1 to TRBJ2-2; possible D gene TRBD1, 8 bases. Between the trimmed V and J ends, which lost 4 bases and 5 bases, there was a span of 15 bases. The germline V gene has CDR1 SGHRS and CDR2 YFSETQ. The CDR3 has 15 residues. The CDR3 coding sequence is TGCGCCAGCAGCCGGACAGGGAGGGAAACCGGGGAGCTGTTTTTT. Its translation: CASSRTGRETGELFF.

This clonotype was counted many times. The chain employs TRBV4-2 and TRBJ2-2; tentatively, D is TRBD2 (5 bases). Trimming stripped 0 bases from V and 7 bases from J, with 12 bases between. Germline assignment: CDR1 LGHNA and CDR2 YNFKEQ. This CDR3 has 15 residues. The DNA for the CDR3 is TGTGCCAGCAGCCAAGATAAACGGGGAGACGGGGAGCTGTTTTTT. As protein: CASSQDKRGDGELFF.

The J gene is TRBJ2-7, the V gene TRBV20-1, with 7 bases that match TRBD2. With V trimmed by 4 bases and J by 2 bases, 14 bases remained unmatched. The CDR3 spans 16 residues. Germline CDR1 DFQATT, CDR2 SNEGSKA (reference sequence). The CDR3 DNA reads as TGCAGTGCTAAGCCGTATGGACTAGAATTTACCTACGAGCAGTACTTC. Translating it yields CSAKPYGLEFTYEQYF.

V and J are TRBV7-9 and TRBJ2-1; no clear D. Germline V gene data show CDR1 as SEHNR and CDR2 as FQNEAQ (reference sequence). The V end lost 5 bases, the J end lost 2 bases, and 19 bases lay between the germline ends. This CDR3 contains 17 residues. The CDR3 spells CASSPLPPQATYNEQFF. CDR3 nucleotide sequence: TGTGCCAGCAGCCCGTTGCCTCCGCAGGCTACCTACAATGAGCAGTTCTTC.

There are a few counts of this clonotype. J is TRBJ2-7 and V is TRBV14; no firm D call. CDR3 length: 15 residues. The germline V and J ends were trimmed by 1 base and 5 bases, with 15 bases remaining between them. Germline V CDR1 and CDR2: SGHDN, FVKESK. As DNA, the CDR3 is TGTGCCAGCAGCCAAGGCCAACCGAGTCTCCACGAGCAGTACTTC. Translating it yields CASSQGQPSLHEQYF.

This clonotype was observed at least ten times. This chain joins TRBV5-1 and TRBJ2-3; D gene ambiguous. Trimming stripped 0 bases from V and 2 bases from J, with 4 bases between. The CDR3 has 13 amino acids. The germline V gene has CDR1 SGHRS and CDR2 YFSETQ. CDR3 sequence reads: CASSLVPTDTQYF. The CDR3 DNA is TGCGCCAGCAGCTTGGTTCCCACAGATACGCAGTATTTT.

The chain joins TRBV30 to TRBJ2-4, with D tentatively TRBD1 (5 bases). This CDR3 spans 16 amino acids. Germline lookup yields CDR1 GTSNPN and CDR2 SVGIG (reference sequence). Trimming took 1 base from V and 0 from J, leaving 13 bases between them. CDR3 DNA sequence: TGTGCCTGGAGTGCTCGGGTGGGGCTAGCCAAAAACATTCAGTACTTC. Its protein product is CAWSARVGLAKNIQYF.

This clonotype was detected a few times. V is TRBV29-1 and J is TRBJ2-7; no firm D call. In germline, CDR1 is SQVTM, CDR2 ANQGSEA. The CDR3 consists of 12 residues. V lost 6 bases and J lost 0, with 9 bases in between. As DNA, the CDR3 is TGCAGCGTGGGCCTTTCCTCCTACGAGCAGTACTTC. Translating gives CSVGLSSYEQYF.

DNA for the CDR3: TGTGCCAGTAGTATTCGGGCCGGATACTACGAGCAGTACTTC. Translation gives CASSIRAGYYEQYF. The chain couples TRBV19 to TRBJ2-7; D uncertain. V was shortened by 3 bases and J by 3 bases, with 12 bases between the two germline ends. In germline, CDR1 is LNHDA, CDR2 SQIVND (reference sequence). The CDR3 consists of 14 residues. The entire variable domain, with the rest obtained from reference TRBV19 and TRBJ2-7, is as follows: DGGITQSPKYLFRKEGQNVTLSCEQNLNHDAMYWYRQDPGQGLRLIYYSQIVNDFQKGDIAEGYSVSREKKESFPLTVTSAQKNPTAFYLCASSIRAGYYEQYFGPGTRLTVT.

This clonotype was seen at least ten times. The chain couples TRBV12-3 or TRBV12-4 to TRBJ2-1, with D unclear. The ends were cut back, 7 bases at V and 0 bases at J, with 13 bases in the middle. The CDR3 consists of 15 residues. The CDR3 DNA reads as TGTGCCAGCAAAAACGGGTACTACTCCTACAATGAGCAGTTCTTC. Its protein product is CASKNGYYSYNEQFF.

The chain uses TRBV7-2 and TRBJ2-1; a possible D gene is TRBD2 (5 bases). The germline V gene encodes CDR1 SGHTA and CDR2 FQGNSA. V lost 6 bases and J lost 11, with 11 bases in between. The CDR3 extends over 11 amino acids. Here the CDR3 DNA reads TGTGCCAGCAGTAGGGAGCAAAAGCAGTTCTTC. This encodes CASSREQKQFF.